The 11 T cell receptor beta chains presented below share a single source sample, sequenced in a study of blood T cell repertoires in COVID-19. Libraries were prepared by immunoSEQ multiplex PCR; TCRdb keeps only in-frame clonotypes and omits some of them. Among some 150,000 clones listed, 80% to 90% were seen once. Specimen: PBMCs or T cells enriched from blood (not recorded which). These TCRs come from a man aged 45-65 years who had recovered from COVID-19.

The J gene is TRBJ2-2, the V gene TRBV19; a possible D gene is TRBD1 (6 bases). Trimming removed 3 bases from V and 3 bases from J, with 20 bases in between. CDR3 length equals 18 residues. Germline-derived CDR1 and CDR2 are LNHDA and SQIVND (reference sequence). The CDR3 DNA reads TGTGCCAGTAGTATTGGACAGAACCGATATGAACACACCGGGGAGCTGTTTTTT. Encoded protein: CASSIGQNRYEHTGELFF.

The chain carries TRBV7-2 and TRBJ2-7, with a weak D call TRBD2 (6 bases). V dropped 2 bases and J dropped 4 bases, with 15 bases sitting between them. This CDR3 comprises 15 residues. Looked up from germline, CDR1 is SGHTA and CDR2 is FQGNSA. The CDR3 DNA sequence: TGTGCCAGCAGCTTAAGCCCTGTAGCGGCTTACGAGCAGTACGTC. Amino acids: CASSLSPVAAYEQYV.

The table lists this clone with a count of one. The rearrangement uses TRBV5-1 and TRBJ2-5; TRBD2 matches at 7 bases. CDR1 and CDR2 from the germline V gene are SGHRS and YFSETQ. The junction had 4 bases not matched to a gene; V was cut back by 4 bases and J by 1 base. The CDR3 totals 14 residues. The CDR3 spells CASSPGTIQETQYF. CDR3 sequence (DNA): TGCGCCAGCAGCCCAGGGACTATCCAAGAGACCCAGTACTTC.

There are a few counts of this clone. Written as DNA, the CDR3 is TGTGCCAGCAGCTTGGCTACCCTGAGGGAGACCCAGTACTTC. Protein product: CASSLATLRETQYF. V is TRBV5-6 and J is TRBJ2-5, with no clear D. V shed 0 bases and J shed 5 bases, with 11 bases lying between them. Germline V gene sequence: CDR1 SGHDT, CDR2 YYEEEE. This CDR3 spans 14 amino acids.

The gene calls are TRBV6-2 or TRBV6-3 and TRBJ1-3, with 8 bases fitting TRBD1. V lost 5 bases and J lost 9; bases outside the gene matches: 12. Germline CDR1 and CDR2: MNHEY and SVGEGT. This CDR3 spans 15 amino acids. CDR3 nucleotides: TGTGCCAGCAGTCCGGCGGACAGGGCAGGGATCACCATATATTTT. Protein: CASSPADRAGITIYF.

V and J are TRBV7-2 and TRBJ2-2, with 9 bases lining up with TRBD2. The CDR3 sequence is 15 residues long. Per germline, CDR1 SGHTA and CDR2 FQGNSA. Germline trimming cut 7 bases from V and 7 bases from J; bases unmatched to any gene: 10. The CDR3 spells CASNTPRGGDGELFF. For the CDR3, the DNA is TGTGCCAGCAACACCCCGCGGGGGGGGGACGGGGAGCTGTTTTTT.

In its sample, this clone was seen a few times. This rearrangement joins TRBV25-1 to TRBJ2-7; tentative D call: TRBD1 (6 bases). Germline CDR1 reads MGHDK; CDR2 reads SYGVNS. The CDR3 is 14 residues long. V shed 8 bases and J shed 5 bases, with 19 bases lying between them. DNA of the CDR3: TGTGCCAGCGCTTCACAGCAGGGGCGGAACGAGCAGTACTTC. Amino acid sequence: CASASQQGRNEQYF.

The chain couples TRBV10-1 to TRBJ1-5; TRBD1 matches at 11 bases. Losses at the gene ends were 4 bases for V and 4 bases for J; bases not matched to a gene: 3. The CDR3 extends over 15 amino acids. Germline V gives CDR1 WNHNN, CDR2 SYGVQD (reference sequence). CDR3 sequence: CASSGDRGKNQPQHF. As DNA, the CDR3 is TGCGCCAGCAGTGGGGACAGGGGGAAAAATCAGCCCCAGCATTTT.

Regarding this clone: Distinct nucleotide sequences in the sample also encode this CDR3. The genes are TRBV28 and TRBJ1-3; D gene uncertain. The CDR3 extends over 12 amino acids. The V and J ends lost 3 bases and 4 bases respectively, with 4 bases between them. The germline V gene has CDR1 MDHEN and CDR2 SYDVKM. The CDR3: CASSFRGNTIYF. The CDR3 DNA sequence: TGTGCCAGCAGTTTTAGAGGAAACACCATATATTTT. Combining the CDR3 with reference TRBV28 and TRBJ1-3 gives the whole variable domain DVKVTQSSRYLVKRTGEKVFLECVQDMDHENMFWYRQDPGLGLRLIYFSYDVKMKEKGDIPEGYSVSREKKERFSLILESASTNQTSMYLCASSFRGNTIYFGEGSWLTVV.

This chain connects TRBV6-7 to TRBJ1-1; weak D call: TRBD1 (5 bases). TRBV6-7 is an ORF; its function is uncertain. V was pared by 8 bases and J by 13 bases, with 17 bases between. This CDR3 has 11 amino acids. The DNA for the CDR3 is TGTGCCAGCCACGGGCTAGGGGCGTTTTTCTTT. Amino acids: CASHGLGAFFF.

The CDR3 spells CASTDRSSYEQYF. The CDR3 DNA is TGCGCCAGCACGGACAGGAGCTCCTACGAGCAGTACTTC. The rearrangement uses TRBV5-1 and TRBJ2-7; 7 bases map to TRBD1. Germline CDR1 reads SGHRS; CDR2 reads YFSETQ. CDR3 size: 13 residues. Trimming at V came to 6 bases and at J to 0 bases, leaving 3 bases not matched to a gene.